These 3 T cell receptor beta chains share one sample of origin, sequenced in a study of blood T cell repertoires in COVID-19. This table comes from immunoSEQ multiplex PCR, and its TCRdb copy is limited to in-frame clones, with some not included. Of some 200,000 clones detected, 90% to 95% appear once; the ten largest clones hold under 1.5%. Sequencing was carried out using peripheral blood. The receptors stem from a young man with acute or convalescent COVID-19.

The CDR3 DNA reads TGCAGCGTGGTGGGACACCCCAGCTCCTACGAGCAGTACTTC. It translates to CSVVGHPSSYEQYF. V is TRBV29-1 and J is TRBJ2-7; TRBD1 might be the D (6 bases). Trimming shortened V by 6 bases and J by 0 bases, and 15 bases separated the two germline ends. Per the germline V gene, CDR1 is SQVTM and CDR2 is ANQGSEA. This CDR3 comprises 14 residues.

For the CDR3, the DNA is TGTGCCAGCAGCATCAGATACGAGCAGTACTTC. Its protein is CASSIRYEQYF. J is TRBJ2-7 and V is TRBV12-3 or TRBV12-4; no reliable D call. Trimming removed 6 bases at V and 4 bases at J, with 7 bases between. CDR3 size: 11 residues.

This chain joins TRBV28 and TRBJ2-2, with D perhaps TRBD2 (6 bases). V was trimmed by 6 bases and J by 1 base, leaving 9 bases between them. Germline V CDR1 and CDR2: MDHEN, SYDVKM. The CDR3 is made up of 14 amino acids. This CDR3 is CASRMGGNTGELFF. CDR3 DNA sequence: TGTGCCAGCAGGATGGGGGGGAACACCGGGGAGCTGTTTTTT. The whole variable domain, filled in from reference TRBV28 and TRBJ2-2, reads DVKVTQSSRYLVKRTGEKVFLECVQDMDHENMFWYRQDPGLGLRLIYFSYDVKMKEKGDIPEGYSVSREKKERFSLILESASTNQTSMYLCASRMGGNTGELFFGEGSRLTVL.